A single T cell receptor (beta chain) is shown here with its context. Sequence at one end of the junction differs from germline and may be a read error. Terminally differentiated effector memory CD45RA+ cells were excluded by CCR7 positive selection of CD45RO-negative cells. Free of recent acute infections or vaccinations, the donors were healthy HIV-negative adults. The assay was carried out at the deep level. Original processing notes: With immunoSEQ giving junction-only sequences and no quality scores, filtering differed. Produced via immunoSEQ multiplex PCR; TCRdb's table is partial and in-frame only. The V and J calls and clone size are taken from that table; D and trimming were inferred from the DNA. The sample consists of fewer than 800,000 clones, just over 90% of them appearing once. The record originates from a study of shared clonotypes between healthy human individuals. This CDR3 is 11 amino acids long. CDR1 MNHEY and CDR2 SMNVEV come from the germline V gene (reference sequence).

V gene TRBV27 combines with J gene TRBJ2-7, with 10 positions matching TRBD2. Sequenced input: naive CD8+ T cells sorted from blood. This TCR came from a man between 25 and 39 years old in good health. In DNA form, the CDR3 reads TGTGCCAGCAGTTCACTAGCGGGAACGCACTTC. It is translated as CASSSLAGTHF.